The T cell receptor beta chain described here comes from a study of shared clonotypes between healthy human individuals. Notes on this clone: Its specificity is unknown.

The CDR3 has 17 amino acids. The V gene lost 1 base and the J gene lost 3 bases, with 16 bases spanning the gap. Per germline, CDR1 SGHAT and CDR2 FQNNGV. The assay used deep level. Once extracted for a subset, genomic DNA was divided evenly among several immunoSEQ plates. Libraries were prepared by immunoSEQ multiplex PCR; TCRdb keeps only in-frame clonotypes and omits some of them. The sample has about 2,500,000 clones; roughly nine tenths are singletons. Points from the study as a whole: Clonotypes not shared had lower generation probabilities than those common to all four donors.

V is TRBV11-2 and J is TRBJ2-1, with D tentatively TRBD2 (7 bases). The specimen was naive CD4+ T cells sorted from blood. The subset was: CD45RA+ positively selected. The receptor was isolated from a man in his late teens or twenties in good health. The CDR3 nucleotides read TGTGCCAGCAGCTTAGCCGGGGGGCGGGTGAACTACAATGAGCAGTTCTTC. Its translation: CASSLAGGRVNYNEQFF.